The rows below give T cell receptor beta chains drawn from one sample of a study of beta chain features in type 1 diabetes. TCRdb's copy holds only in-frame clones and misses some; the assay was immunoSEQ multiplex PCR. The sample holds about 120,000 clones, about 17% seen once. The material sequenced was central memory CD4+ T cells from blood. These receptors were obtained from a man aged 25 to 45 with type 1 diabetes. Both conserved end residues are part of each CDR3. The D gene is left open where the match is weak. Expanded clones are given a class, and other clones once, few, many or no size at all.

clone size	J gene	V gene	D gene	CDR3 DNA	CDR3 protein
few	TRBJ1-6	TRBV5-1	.	TGCGCCAGCACTGAGGGGAGAATGAATTCACCCCTCCACTTT	CASTEGRMNSPLHF
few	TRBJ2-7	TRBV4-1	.	TGCGCCAGCAGCCAAGGGCCCGCCTACGAGCAGTACTTC	CASSQGPAYEQYF
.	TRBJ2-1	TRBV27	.	TGTGCCAGCGGCAGCAACAATGAGCAGTTCTTC	CASGSNNEQFF
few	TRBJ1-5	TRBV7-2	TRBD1	TGTGCCACCGGGACAGGGGTTAATCAGCCCCAGCATTTT	CATGTGVNQPQHF
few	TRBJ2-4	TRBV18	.	TGTGCCAGCTCACCTTCTGGTGGGGGAAAAGCCAAAAACATTCAGTACTTC	CASSPSGGGKAKNIQYF
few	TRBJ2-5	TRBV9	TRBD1	TGTGCCAGCAGCTCGGACAGGGTAAAGACCCAGTACTTC	CASSSDRVKTQYF
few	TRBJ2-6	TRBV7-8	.	TGTGCCAGCAGCTTAGCAGGGGTACATTCCGGGGCCAACGTCCTGACTTTC	CASSLAGVHSGANVLTF
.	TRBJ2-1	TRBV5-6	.	TGTGCCAGCAGTCAACGGGTTGAGCAGTTCTTC	CASSQRVEQFF
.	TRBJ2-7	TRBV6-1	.	TGTGCCAGCATCGAATCCCGGGGGAACTACGAGCAGTACTTC	CASIESRGNYEQYF
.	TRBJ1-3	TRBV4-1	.	TGCGCCAGCAGCCTTACTTCTCTGAGTAGCTCTGGAAACACCATATATTTT	CASSLTSLSSSGNTIYF
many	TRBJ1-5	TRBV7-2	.	TGTGCCAGCAGCTTAGGGCCGAATCAGCCCCAGCATTTT	CASSLGPNQPQHF
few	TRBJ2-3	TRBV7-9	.	TGTGCCAGCAGCTTAGATGAGGGTACGCAGTATTTT	CASSLDEGTQYF
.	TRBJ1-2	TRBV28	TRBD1	TGTGCCAGCCAGCCTCCGGGTGACAGGGGGCGAGGCTACACCTTC	CASQPPGDRGRGYTF
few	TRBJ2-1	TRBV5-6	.	TGTGCCAGCAGCTTGAGGTCAAGGACGGACAATGAGCAGTTCTTC	CASSLRSRTDNEQFF
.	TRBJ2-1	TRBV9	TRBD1	TGTGCCAGCAGCGTAGGACAGGGGTCCTACAATGAGCAGTTCTTC	CASSVGQGSYNEQFF
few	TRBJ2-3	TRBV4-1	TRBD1	TGCGCCAGCAGCCAAGATGGGACAGGGGGAGATACGCAGTATTTT	CASSQDGTGGDTQYF
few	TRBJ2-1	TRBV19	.	TGTGCCAGTAGTATAGGGTGGCTGCGAAGCTCCTACAATGAGCAGTTCTTC	CASSIGWLRSSYNEQFF
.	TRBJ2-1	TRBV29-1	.	TGCAGCGTTCGCCTGGTGGGAAGGAATGAGCAGTTCTTC	CSVRLVGRNEQFF
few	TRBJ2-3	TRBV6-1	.	TGTGCCAGCAACCTCGGAGCCCCGGGAGATACGCAGTATTTT	CASNLGAPGDTQYF
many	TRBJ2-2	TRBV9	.	TGTGCCAGCAGCGGCAGACAGAGTGGCGGGGAGCTGTTTTTT	CASSGRQSGGELFF
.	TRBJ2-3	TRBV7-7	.	TGTGCCAGCAGCTTAGTCTCCAGCACAGATACGCAGTATTTT	CASSLVSSTDTQYF
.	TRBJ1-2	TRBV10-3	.	TGTGCCATCAGTCCAGAGTATGGCTACACCTTC	CAISPEYGYTF
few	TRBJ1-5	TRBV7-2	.	TGTGCCAGCAGCTTCAGGGCGGATCAGCCCCAGCATTTT	CASSFRADQPQHF
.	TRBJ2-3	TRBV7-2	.	TGTGCCAGCAGCTTACGGCGGGGTAGCGATAGCACAGATACGCAGTATTTT	CASSLRRGSDSTDTQYF
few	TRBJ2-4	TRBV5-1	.	TGCGCCAGCAGCCTTACAGGGTCGGAGAACATTCAGTACTTC	CASSLTGSENIQYF
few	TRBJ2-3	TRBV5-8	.	TGTGCCAGCCCGCGTGGGTTCGGGGGCAGCGGAGATACGCAGTATTTT	CASPRGFGGSGDTQYF
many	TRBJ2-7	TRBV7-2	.	TGTGCCAGCAGCTTAGTAGGGGATATTTCATATGAGCAGTACTTC	CASSLVGDISYEQYF
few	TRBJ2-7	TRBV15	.	TGTGCCACCAGCAGGGCCCACTACGAGCAGTACTTC	CATSRAHYEQYF
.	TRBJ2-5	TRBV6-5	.	TGTGCCAGCAGCAAAATGGGCCCAGAAGAGACCCAGTACTTC	CASSKMGPEETQYF
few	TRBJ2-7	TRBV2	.	TGTGCCAGCAGTGATCAGGGGCGCCACGAGCAGTACTTC	CASSDQGRHEQYF
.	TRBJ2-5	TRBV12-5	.	TGTGCTAGTGGCCTCCCCGGGACAACGATCGGGGAGACCCAGTACTTC	CASGLPGTTIGETQYF
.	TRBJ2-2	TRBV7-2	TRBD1	TGTGCCAGCAGCTCGGGACAGGTGAACACCGGGGAGCTGTTTTTT	CASSSGQVNTGELFF
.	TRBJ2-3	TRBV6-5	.	TGTGCCAGCCATGGGACTGCCAATACGCAGTATTTT	CASHGTANTQYF
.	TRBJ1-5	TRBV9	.	TGTGCCAGCAGCGTAGCTGGCGATAGCAATCAGCCCCAGCATTTT	CASSVAGDSNQPQHF
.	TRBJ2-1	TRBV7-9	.	TGTGCCAGCAGCCCCCGAGGGGCGGGACGTGAGACCGGGAATGAGCAGTTCTTC	CASSPRGAGRETGNEQFF
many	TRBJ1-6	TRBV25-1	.	TGTGCCACCCATGAGAGTGGGCAGGTGTGGACGAATTCACCCCTCCACTTT	CATHESGQVWTNSPLHF
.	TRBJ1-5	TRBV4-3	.	TGCGCCAGCAGCCAAGTTGGGGGTATCAATCAGCCCCAGCATTTT	CASSQVGGINQPQHF
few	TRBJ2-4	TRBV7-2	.	TGTGCCAGCAGCTCCGGGGTAGGAATAGCCAAAAACATTCAGTACTTC	CASSSGVGIAKNIQYF
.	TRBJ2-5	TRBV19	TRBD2	TGTGCCAGTAGTGCCTCCGGGACTACCCCCACGACCCAGTACTTC	CASSASGTTPTTQYF
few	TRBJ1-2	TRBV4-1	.	TGCGCCAGCAGCCAAGATCAGGTTGGCTACACCTTC	CASSQDQVGYTF
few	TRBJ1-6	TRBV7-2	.	TGTGCCAGCAGCTTAGTAGTCGGGGGCGAGGATTATAATTCACCCCTCCACTTT	CASSLVVGGEDYNSPLHF
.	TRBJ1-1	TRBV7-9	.	TGTGCCAGCAGCTTAAGCACAGGGATGTCCACTGAAGCTTTCTTT	CASSLSTGMSTEAFF
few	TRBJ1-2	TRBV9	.	TGTGCCAGCAGCACCTACAGCGCCGCTAACTATGGCTACACCTTC	CASSTYSAANYGYTF
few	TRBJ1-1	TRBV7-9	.	TGTGCCAGCAGCTTAGCACAGGGAGCTGAAGCTTTCTTT	CASSLAQGAEAFF
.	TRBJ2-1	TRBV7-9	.	TGTGCCAGCAGCTTAGTATCCAACAATGAGCAGTTCTTC	CASSLVSNNEQFF
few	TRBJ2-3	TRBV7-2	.	TGTGCCAGCAGCTCCAGGACAGGAGGGACAGATACGCAGTATTTT	CASSSRTGGTDTQYF
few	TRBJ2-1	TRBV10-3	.	TGTGCCATCAGTGAGGCAGGGAAGACTACCTACAATGAGCAGTTCTTC	CAISEAGKTTYNEQFF
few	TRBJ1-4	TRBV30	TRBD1	TGTGCCTCCGGGACAGCAACTAATGAAAAACTGTTTTTT	CASGTATNEKLFF
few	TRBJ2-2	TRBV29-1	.	TGCAGCGCCACTGAACAGGATGGCGGGGAGCTGTTTTTT	CSATEQDGGELFF
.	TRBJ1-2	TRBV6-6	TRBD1	TGTGCCAGCAGCCTCGGGACAGGGGGAGGCTATGGCTACACCTTC	CASSLGTGGGYGYTF
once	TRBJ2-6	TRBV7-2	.	TGTGCCAGCAGCGACAGCTGGGCCAACGTCCTGACTTTC	CASSDSWANVLTF
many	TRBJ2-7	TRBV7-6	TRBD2	TGTGCCAGCAGCATCTCTAGCGGGGGGCTAGGCTACGAGCAGTACTTC	CASSISSGGLGYEQYF
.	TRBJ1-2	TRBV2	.	TGTGCCAGCAGCACTATCCCCGGGACTTCCTATGGCTACACCTTC	CASSTIPGTSYGYTF
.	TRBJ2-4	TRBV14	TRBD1	TGTGCCAGCAGCCAAGAGTTCGCCACTACAGGGGCCTTAGCCAAAAACATTCAGTACTTC	CASSQEFATTGALAKNIQYF
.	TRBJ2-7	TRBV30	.	TGTGCCTGGAGCTGGAGCTCCTACGAGCAGTACTTC	CAWSWSSYEQYF